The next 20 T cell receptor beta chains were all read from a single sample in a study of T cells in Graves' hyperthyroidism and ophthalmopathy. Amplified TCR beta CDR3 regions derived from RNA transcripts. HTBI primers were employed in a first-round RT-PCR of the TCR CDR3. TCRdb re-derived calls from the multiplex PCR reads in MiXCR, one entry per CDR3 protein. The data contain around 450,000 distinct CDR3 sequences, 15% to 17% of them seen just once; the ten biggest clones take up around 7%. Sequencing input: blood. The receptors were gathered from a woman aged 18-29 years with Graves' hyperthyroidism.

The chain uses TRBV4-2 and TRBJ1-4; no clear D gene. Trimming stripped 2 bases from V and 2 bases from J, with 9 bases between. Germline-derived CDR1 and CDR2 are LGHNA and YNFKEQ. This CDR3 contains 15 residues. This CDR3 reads CASSQTTGTNEKLFF. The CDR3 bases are TGTGCCAGCAGCCAAACCACGGGGACTAATGAAAAACTGTTTTTT.

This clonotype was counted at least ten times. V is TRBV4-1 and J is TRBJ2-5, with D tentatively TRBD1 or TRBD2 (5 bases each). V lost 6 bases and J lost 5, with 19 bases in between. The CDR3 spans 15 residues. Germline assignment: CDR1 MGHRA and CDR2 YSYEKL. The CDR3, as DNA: TGCGCCAGCAGTCCGGGACCGTCGGGTTTGGAGACCCAGTACTTC. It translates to CASSPGPSGLETQYF.

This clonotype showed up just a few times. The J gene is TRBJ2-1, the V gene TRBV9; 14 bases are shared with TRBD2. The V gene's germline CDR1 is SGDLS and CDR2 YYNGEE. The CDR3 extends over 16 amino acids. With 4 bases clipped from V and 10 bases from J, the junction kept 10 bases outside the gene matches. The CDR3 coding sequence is TGTGCCAGCAGCCCTTGGACTAGCGGGGGGTCAGGCGAGCAGTTCTTC. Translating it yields CASSPWTSGGSGEQFF.

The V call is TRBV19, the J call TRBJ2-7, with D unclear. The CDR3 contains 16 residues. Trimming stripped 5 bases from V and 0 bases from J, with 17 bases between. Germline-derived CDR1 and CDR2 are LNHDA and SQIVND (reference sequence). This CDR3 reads CASSPVLGEVSYEQYF. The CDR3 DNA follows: TGTGCCAGTAGTCCCGTGCTAGGAGAGGTCTCCTACGAGCAGTACTTC.

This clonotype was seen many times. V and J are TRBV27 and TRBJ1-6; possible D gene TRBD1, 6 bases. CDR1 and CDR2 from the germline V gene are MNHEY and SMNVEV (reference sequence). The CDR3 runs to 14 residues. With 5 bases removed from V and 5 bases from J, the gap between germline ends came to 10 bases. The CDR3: CASSRDTNNSPLHF. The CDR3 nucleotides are TGTGCCAGCAGTCGGGACACAAATAATTCACCCCTCCACTTT.

In DNA, the CDR3 is TGCGCCAGCAGCTTGTCGCCCCTTCAAGAGACCCAGTACTTC. Translating it yields CASSLSPLQETQYF. The chain uses TRBV5-1 and TRBJ2-5; D is uncertain. V lost 1 base and J lost 2, with 9 bases in between. The germline gives CDR1 SGHRS, CDR2 YFSETQ. The CDR3 length is 14 residues.

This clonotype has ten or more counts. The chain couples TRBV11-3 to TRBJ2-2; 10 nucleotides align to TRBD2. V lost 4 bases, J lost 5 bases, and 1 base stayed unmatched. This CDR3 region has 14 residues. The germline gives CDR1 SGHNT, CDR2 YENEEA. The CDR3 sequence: CASSSGLATGELFF. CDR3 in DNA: TGTGCCAGCAGCTCGGGACTAGCGACCGGGGAGCTGTTTTTT.

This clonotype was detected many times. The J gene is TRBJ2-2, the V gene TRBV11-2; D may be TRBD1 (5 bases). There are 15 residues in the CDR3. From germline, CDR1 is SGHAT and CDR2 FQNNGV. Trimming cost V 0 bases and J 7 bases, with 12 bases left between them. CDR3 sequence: CASSLDPGFGGELFF. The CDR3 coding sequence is TGTGCCAGCAGCTTAGATCCAGGGTTCGGCGGGGAGCTGTTTTTT.

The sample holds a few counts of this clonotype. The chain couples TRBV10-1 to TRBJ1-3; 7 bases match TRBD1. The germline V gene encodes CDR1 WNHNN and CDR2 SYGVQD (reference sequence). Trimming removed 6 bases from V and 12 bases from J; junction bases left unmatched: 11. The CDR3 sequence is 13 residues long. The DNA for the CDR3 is TGCGCCAGCAGCCCGGGACAGCCCCTCGGCATATATTTT. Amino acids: CASSPGQPLGIYF.

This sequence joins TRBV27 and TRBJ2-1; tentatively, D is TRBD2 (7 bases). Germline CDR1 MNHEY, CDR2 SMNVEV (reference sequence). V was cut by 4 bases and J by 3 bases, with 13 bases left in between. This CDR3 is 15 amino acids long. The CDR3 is CASSWGGQVYNEQFF. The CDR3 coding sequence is TGTGCCAGCAGTTGGGGGGGGCAGGTCTACAATGAGCAGTTCTTC.

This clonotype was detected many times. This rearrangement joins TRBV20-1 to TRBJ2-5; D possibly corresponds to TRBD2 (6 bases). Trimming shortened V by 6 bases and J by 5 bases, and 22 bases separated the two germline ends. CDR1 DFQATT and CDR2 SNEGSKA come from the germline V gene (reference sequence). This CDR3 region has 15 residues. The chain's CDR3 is CSANYPGLKMETQYF. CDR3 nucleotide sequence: TGCAGTGCAAATTATCCGGGACTCAAGATGGAGACCCAGTACTTC.

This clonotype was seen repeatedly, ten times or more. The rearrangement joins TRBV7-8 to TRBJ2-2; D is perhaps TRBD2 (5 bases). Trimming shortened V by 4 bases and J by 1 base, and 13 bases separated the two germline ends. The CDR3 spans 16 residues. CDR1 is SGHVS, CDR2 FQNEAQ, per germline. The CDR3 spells CASSSPRGMNTGELFF. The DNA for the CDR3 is TGTGCCAGCAGCTCCCCCCGGGGTATGAACACCGGGGAGCTGTTTTTT.

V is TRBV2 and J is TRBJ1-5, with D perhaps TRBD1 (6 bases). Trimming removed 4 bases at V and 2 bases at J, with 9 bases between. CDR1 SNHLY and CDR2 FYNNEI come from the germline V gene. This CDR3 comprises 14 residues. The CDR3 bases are TGTGCCAGCAGTGGTGAGGGGGGCAATCAGCCCCAGCATTTT. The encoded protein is CASSGEGGNQPQHF.

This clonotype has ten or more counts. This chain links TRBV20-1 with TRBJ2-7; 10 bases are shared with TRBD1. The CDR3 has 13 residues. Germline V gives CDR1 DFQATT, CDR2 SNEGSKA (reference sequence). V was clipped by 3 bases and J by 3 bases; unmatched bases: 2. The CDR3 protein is CSASWTGGYEQYF. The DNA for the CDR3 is TGCAGTGCTAGTTGGACAGGGGGCTACGAGCAGTACTTC.

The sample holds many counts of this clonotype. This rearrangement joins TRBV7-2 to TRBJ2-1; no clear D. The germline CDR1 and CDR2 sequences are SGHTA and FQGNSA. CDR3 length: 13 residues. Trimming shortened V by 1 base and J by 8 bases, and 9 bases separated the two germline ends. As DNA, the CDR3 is TGTGCCAGCAGCTTAGTCAGAAGCGATGAGCAGTTCTTC. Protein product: CASSLVRSDEQFF.

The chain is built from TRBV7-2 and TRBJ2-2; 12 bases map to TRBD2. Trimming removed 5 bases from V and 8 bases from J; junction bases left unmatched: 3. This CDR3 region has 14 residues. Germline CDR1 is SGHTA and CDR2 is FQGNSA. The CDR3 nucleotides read TGTGCCAGCAGCCGAGGACTAGCGGGGGGGGAGCTGTTTTTT. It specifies CASSRGLAGGELFF.

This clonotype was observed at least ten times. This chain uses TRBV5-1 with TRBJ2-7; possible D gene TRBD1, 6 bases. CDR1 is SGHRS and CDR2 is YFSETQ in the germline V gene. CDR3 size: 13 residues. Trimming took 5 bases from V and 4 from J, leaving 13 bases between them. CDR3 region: CASRSTGSYEQYF. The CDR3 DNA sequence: TGCGCCAGCAGGTCGACAGGTAGTTACGAGCAGTACTTC. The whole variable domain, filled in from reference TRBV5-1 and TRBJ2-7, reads KAGVTQTPRYLIKTRGQQVTLSCSPISGHRSVSWYQQTPGQGLQFLFEYFSETQRNKGNFPGRFSGRQFSNSRSEMNVSTLELGDSALYLCASRSTGSYEQYFGPGTRLTVT.

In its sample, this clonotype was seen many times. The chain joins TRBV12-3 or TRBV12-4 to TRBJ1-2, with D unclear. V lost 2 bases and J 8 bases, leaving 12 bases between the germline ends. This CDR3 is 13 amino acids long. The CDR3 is CASSLTWAGGYTF. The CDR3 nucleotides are TGTGCCAGCAGTTTAACGTGGGCTGGAGGCTACACCTTC.

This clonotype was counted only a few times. CDR3 DNA: TGCGCCAGCAGCGTCCCGACAGGGGGACAAGAGACCCAGTACTTC. It specifies CASSVPTGGQETQYF. The V and J genes are TRBV5-1 and TRBJ2-5; 9 bases are shared with TRBD1. The trim removed 4 bases at V and 2 bases at J, leaving 6 bases unmatched. There are 15 residues in the CDR3. CDR1 and CDR2 from the germline V gene are SGHRS and YFSETQ.

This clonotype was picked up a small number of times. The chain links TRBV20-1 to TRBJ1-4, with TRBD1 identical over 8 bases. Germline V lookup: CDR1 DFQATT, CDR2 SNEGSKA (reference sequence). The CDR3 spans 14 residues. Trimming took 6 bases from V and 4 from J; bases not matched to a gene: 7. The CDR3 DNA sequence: TGCAGTGCGATGACAGGGGCCTTTAATGAAAAACTGTTTTTT. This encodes CSAMTGAFNEKLFF.